This T cell receptor beta chain was found in a study of T cells in Graves' hyperthyroidism and ophthalmopathy. Germline loops: CDR1 SGHNT, CDR2 YENEEA. V lost 2 bases and J lost 4; bases outside the gene matches: 5. The CDR3 extends over 16 amino acids. Regions amplified from RNA transcripts were the TCR beta CDR3 regions. TCR CDR3 regions were first amplified by RT-PCR with HTBI primers. TCRdb used MiXCR to reprocess the multiplex PCR reads, holding one entry per CDR3 protein. The table has about 480,000 distinct CDR3 sequences, around an eighth seen once. About this clonotype: The antigen remains undetermined.

Study-wide results and limits: Peripheral blood also featured most of the thyroid clonotypes expanded above 0.001.

Patients between 18 and 65 years old had hyperthyroidism, newly diagnosed and lasting under 2 months. Researchers barred patients who had uncontrolled infection, other autoimmune disease, pregnancy or lactation. This sample holds PBMCs from roughly 10 ml fresh peripheral blood. The clonotype was recovered from a woman under 30 with Graves' hyperthyroidism. Sequenced sample: blood. The genes are TRBV11-3 and TRBJ2-6, with 7 nucleotides matching TRBD1. The chain's CDR3 is CASSLTGAWGANVLTF. The CDR3 nucleotides are TGTGCCAGCAGCTTAACAGGGGCGTGGGGGGCCAACGTCCTGACTTTC.